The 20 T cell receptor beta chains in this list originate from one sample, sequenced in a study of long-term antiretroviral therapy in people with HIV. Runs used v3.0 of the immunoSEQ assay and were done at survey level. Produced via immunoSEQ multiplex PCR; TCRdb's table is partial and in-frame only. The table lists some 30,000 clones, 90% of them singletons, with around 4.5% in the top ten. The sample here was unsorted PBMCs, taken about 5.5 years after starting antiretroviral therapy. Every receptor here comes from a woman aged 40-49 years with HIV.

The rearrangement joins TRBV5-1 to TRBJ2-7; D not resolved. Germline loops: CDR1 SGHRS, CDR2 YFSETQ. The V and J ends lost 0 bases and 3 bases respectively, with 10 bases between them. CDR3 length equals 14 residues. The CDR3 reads CASSLGPKFYEQYF. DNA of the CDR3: TGCGCCAGCAGCTTGGGGCCGAAGTTCTACGAGCAGTACTTC.

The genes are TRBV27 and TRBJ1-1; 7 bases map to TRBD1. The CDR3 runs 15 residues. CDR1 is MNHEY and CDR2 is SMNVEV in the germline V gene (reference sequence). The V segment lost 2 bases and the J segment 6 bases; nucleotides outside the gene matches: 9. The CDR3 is CASSLVLGGGSEAFF. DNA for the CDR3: TGTGCCAGCAGTTTAGTCTTAGGGGGCGGTTCTGAAGCTTTCTTT.

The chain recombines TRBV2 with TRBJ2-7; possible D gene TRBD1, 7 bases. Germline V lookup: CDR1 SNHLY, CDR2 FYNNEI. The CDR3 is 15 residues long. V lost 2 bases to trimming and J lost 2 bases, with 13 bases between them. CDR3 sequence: CASSERTGEAYEQYF. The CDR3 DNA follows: TGTGCCAGCAGTGAAAGAACAGGGGAGGCCTACGAGCAGTACTTC.

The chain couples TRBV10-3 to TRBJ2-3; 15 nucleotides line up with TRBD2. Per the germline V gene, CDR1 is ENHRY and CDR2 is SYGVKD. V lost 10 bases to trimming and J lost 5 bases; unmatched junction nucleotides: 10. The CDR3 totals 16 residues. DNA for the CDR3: TGTGCCACTTCCCGGACTAGCGGGGGGGCGGAAGATACGCAGTATTTT. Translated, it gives CATSRTSGGAEDTQYF.

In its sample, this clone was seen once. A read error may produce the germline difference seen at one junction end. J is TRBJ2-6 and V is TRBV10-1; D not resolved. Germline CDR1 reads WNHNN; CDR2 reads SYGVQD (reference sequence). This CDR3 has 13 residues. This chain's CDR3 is CASSESGANVLTF. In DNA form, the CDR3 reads TGCGCCAGCAGCGAGTCTGGGGCCAACGTCCTGACTTTC.

The CDR3 is CASSATYEQYF. CDR3 DNA sequence: TGTGCCAGCAGCGCCACCTACGAGCAGTACTTC. The chain has TRBV4-2 and TRBJ2-7, with unresolved D. Germline CDR1 is LGHNA and CDR2 is YNFKEQ. The CDR3 is 11 amino acids. The ends were cut back, 5 bases at V and 2 bases at J, with 4 bases in the middle.

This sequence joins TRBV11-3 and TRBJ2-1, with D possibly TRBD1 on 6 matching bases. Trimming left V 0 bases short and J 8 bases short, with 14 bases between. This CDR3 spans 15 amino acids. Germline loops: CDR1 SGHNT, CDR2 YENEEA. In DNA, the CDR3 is TGTGCCAGCAGCTTAGACGGACAGAAGCGCGATGAGCAGTTCTTC. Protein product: CASSLDGQKRDEQFF.

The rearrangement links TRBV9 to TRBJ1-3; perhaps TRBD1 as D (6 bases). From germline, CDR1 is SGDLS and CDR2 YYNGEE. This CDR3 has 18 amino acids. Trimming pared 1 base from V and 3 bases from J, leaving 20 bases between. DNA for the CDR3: TGTGCCAGCAGCGTATCCGGGGGGGGCGCAGATCTTGGAAACACCATATATTTT. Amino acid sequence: CASSVSGGGADLGNTIYF.

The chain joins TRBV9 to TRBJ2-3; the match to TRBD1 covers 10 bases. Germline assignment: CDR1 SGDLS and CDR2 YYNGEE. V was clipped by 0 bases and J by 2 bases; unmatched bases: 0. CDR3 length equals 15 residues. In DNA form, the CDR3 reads TGTGCCAGCAGCGTAGGACAGGGGGCCACAGATACGCAGTATTTT. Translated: CASSVGQGATDTQYF.

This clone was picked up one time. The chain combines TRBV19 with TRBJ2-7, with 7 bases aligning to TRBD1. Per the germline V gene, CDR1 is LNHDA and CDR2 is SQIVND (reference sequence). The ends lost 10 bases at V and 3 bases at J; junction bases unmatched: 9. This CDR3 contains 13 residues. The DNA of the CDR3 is TGTGCCACCTCGGACAGGATAAGCTACGAGCAGTACTTC. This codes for CATSDRISYEQYF.

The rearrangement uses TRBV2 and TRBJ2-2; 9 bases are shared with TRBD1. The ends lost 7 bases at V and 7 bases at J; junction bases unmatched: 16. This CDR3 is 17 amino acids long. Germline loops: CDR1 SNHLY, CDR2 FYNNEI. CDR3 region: CASTQRRGQGFFGELFF. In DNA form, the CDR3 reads TGTGCCAGCACCCAGCGAAGAGGACAGGGGTTTTTCGGGGAGCTGTTTTTT.

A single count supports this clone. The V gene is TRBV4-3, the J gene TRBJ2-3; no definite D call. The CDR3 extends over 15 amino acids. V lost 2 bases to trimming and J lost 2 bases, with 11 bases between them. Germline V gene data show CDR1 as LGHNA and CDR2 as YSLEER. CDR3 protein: CASSQMQDPTDTQYF. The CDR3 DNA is TGCGCCAGCAGCCAAATGCAGGATCCCACAGATACGCAGTATTTT.

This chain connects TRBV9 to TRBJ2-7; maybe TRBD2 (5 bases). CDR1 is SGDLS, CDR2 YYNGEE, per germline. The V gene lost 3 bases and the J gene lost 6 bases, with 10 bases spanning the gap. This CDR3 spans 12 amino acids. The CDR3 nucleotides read TGTGCCAGCAGCGAACTAGTTACCGAGCAGTACTTC. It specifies CASSELVTEQYF.

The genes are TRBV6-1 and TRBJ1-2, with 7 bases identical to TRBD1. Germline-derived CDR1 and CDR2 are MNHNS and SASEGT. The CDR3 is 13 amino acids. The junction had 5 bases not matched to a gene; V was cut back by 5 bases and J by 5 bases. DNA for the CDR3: TGTGCCAGCAGTTCTGAGGGGGCGTATGGCTACACCTTC. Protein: CASSSEGAYGYTF.

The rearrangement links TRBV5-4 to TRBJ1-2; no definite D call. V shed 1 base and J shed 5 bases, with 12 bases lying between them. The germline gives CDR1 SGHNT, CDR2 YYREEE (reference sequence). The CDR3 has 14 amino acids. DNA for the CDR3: TGTGCCAGCAGCTTGCCAGCTGGGGTTTATGGCTACACCTTC. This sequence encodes CASSLPAGVYGYTF.

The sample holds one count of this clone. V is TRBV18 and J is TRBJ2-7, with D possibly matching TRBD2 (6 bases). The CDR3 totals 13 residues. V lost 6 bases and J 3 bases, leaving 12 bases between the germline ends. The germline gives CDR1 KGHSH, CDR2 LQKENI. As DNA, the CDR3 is TGTGCCAGCTCCCAAGCCGGGGGCTACGAGCAGTACTTC. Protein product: CASSQAGGYEQYF.

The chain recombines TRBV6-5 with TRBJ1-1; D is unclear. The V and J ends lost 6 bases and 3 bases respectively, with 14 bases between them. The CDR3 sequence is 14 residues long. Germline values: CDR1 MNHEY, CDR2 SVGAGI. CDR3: CASSLHPRDTEAFF. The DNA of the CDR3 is TGTGCCAGCAGCCTACATCCTCGGGACACTGAAGCTTTCTTT.

Written as DNA, the CDR3 is TGTGCCAGCACCCCTAGGGGTTCCTACGAGCAGTACTTC. Protein product: CASTPRGSYEQYF. This chain joins TRBV13 and TRBJ2-7; a weak D match, TRBD1 (5 bases). V lost 7 bases and J lost 1, with 11 bases in between. Germline V gene sequence: CDR1 PRHDT, CDR2 FYEKMQ (reference sequence). This CDR3 is built from 13 residues.

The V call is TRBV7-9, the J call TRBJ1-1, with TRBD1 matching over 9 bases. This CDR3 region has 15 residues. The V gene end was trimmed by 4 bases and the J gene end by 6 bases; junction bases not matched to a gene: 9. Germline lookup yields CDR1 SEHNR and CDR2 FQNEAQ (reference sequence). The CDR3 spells CASSSPGTGSPEAFF. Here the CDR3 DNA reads TGTGCCAGCAGCTCCCCCGGGACAGGGTCCCCTGAAGCTTTCTTT.

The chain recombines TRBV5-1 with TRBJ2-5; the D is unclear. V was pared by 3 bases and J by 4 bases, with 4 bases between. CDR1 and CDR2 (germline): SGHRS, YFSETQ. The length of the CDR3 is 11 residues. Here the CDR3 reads CASSYGETQYF. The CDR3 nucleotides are TGCGCCAGCAGCTACGGAGAGACCCAGTACTTC.